What follows are 8 T cell receptor beta chains derived from one specimen sequenced in a study of spatial heterogeneity in lung cancer. General study points: Tumor mutation count correlated with how many alpha and beta TCRs expanded intratumorally.

Their antigens remain unidentified. As for time point: sample taken at primary tumor resection. TCRdb used MiXCR to reprocess the 5' RACE reads, holding one entry per CDR3 protein. This table has about 8,100 distinct CDR3 sequences, about 12% appearing once. Sequenced material: lung tumor tissue, taken at surgery. The receptors shown here come from a male donor with early-stage non-small cell lung cancer.

This clonotype is termed medium-sized (0.01 to 0.1%). The chain carries TRBV5-6 and TRBJ2-1; 11 bases map to TRBD2. The CDR3 totals 14 residues. Trimming at V came to 3 bases and at J to 9 bases, leaving 5 bases not matched to a gene. Germline CDR1 reads SGHDT; CDR2 reads YYEEEE. The CDR3 region is CASSSGLAEGEQFF. The CDR3 DNA follows: TGTGCCAGCAGCTCGGGACTAGCGGAGGGTGAGCAGTTCTTC.

In this sample, this clonotype is medium-sized. The gene calls are TRBV7-3 and TRBJ2-1; D gene unclear. Germline-derived CDR1 and CDR2 are SGHTA and FQGTGA. This CDR3 spans 13 amino acids. The ends were cut back, 1 base at V and 4 bases at J, with 5 bases in the middle. CDR3 residues: CASSLSYYNEQFF. The CDR3 DNA reads TGTGCCAGCAGCTTAAGTTATTACAATGAGCAGTTCTTC.

This clonotype was seen repeatedly, ten times or more. This chain connects TRBV6-5 to TRBJ2-6, with 10 bases matching TRBD1. CDR1 MNHEY and CDR2 SVGAGI come from the germline V gene. This CDR3 has 16 amino acids. After removal of 5 bases from V and 0 bases from J, the junction contained 1 base not matched to a gene. The CDR3 is CASSRTGGSGANVLTF. The CDR3 bases are TGTGCCAGCAGTAGGACAGGGGGCTCTGGGGCCAACGTCCTGACTTTC.

In its sample, this clonotype was seen many times. V and J are TRBV5-1 and TRBJ1-3; D gene uncertain. V was clipped by 5 bases and J by 0 bases, with 9 bases between them. Germline CDR1 and CDR2: SGHRS and YFSETQ. This CDR3 is built from 14 residues. This CDR3 reads CASRTEFSGNTIYF. For the CDR3, the DNA is TGCGCCAGCAGGACCGAATTCTCTGGAAACACCATATATTTT.

This clonotype was found many times. The chain employs TRBV10-1 and TRBJ2-1, with 11 bases identical to TRBD2. In germline, CDR1 is WNHNN, CDR2 SYGVQD (reference sequence). The CDR3 loop spans 16 amino acids. The V and J ends lost 7 bases and 3 bases, in that order; junction bases with no gene match: 8. In DNA, the CDR3 is TGCGCCAGCATGAGCCCCGGGACTAGCGGCTACAATGAGCAGTTCTTC. Its protein is CASMSPGTSGYNEQFF.

The chain recombines TRBV29-1 with TRBJ2-1; 13 nucleotides agree with TRBD2. CDR1 and CDR2 (germline): SQVTM, ANQGSEA. V dropped 6 bases and J dropped 4; count of bases not matched to a gene: 3. The CDR3 is made up of 14 amino acids. The CDR3 DNA reads as TGCAGCGTGACGGGACTAGCGGGGTACAATGAGCAGTTCTTC. It yields the protein CSVTGLAGYNEQFF.

This clonotype was counted many times. The DNA of the CDR3 is TGCAGTGCTAGACGCTCGACTTCCACGGACTACGAGCAGTACTTC. Translating gives CSARRSTSTDYEQYF. V is TRBV20-1 and J is TRBJ2-7; D remains unclear. The germline gives CDR1 DFQATT, CDR2 SNEGSKA (reference sequence). The ends were cut back, 2 bases at V and 3 bases at J, with 17 bases in the middle. This CDR3 is 15 amino acids long.

This clonotype was counted many times. The V call is TRBV3-1, the J call TRBJ1-5, with D possibly TRBD1 on 6 matching bases. CDR3 length: 12 amino acids. Trimming removed 2 bases at V and 7 bases at J, with 6 bases between. Germline V gives CDR1 LGHDT, CDR2 YNNKEL (reference sequence). CDR3 DNA sequence: TGTGCCAGCAGCCAACAGGGGCAGCCCCAGCATTTT. Its translation is CASSQQGQPQHF.